The 15 T cell receptor beta chains reported below all come from one sample, sequenced in a study of OX40 agonist ivuxolimab in advanced cancers. Using immunoSEQ multiplex PCR, the repertoire was profiled, and TCRdb retains in-frame clones only, with some absent. Altogether tens of thousands of clones are present, approximately 85% being singletons, with the ten largest covering 18%. The sequencing used CD4+ or CD8+ T cells sorted from blood, collected in a trial of the OX40 agonist ivuxolimab. Every receptor here comes from an adult with an advanced solid tumor such as melanoma, head and neck, liver or kidney cancer.

There are many counts of this clone. V usage is TRBV6-5 and J usage is TRBJ2-3; a weak D match, TRBD1 (5 bases). Between the trimmed V and J ends, which lost 0 bases and 4 bases, there was a span of 11 bases. Germline-derived CDR1 and CDR2 are MNHEY and SVGAGI. CDR3 length equals 15 residues. For the CDR3, the DNA is TGTGCCAGCAGTTACTCAGGGGTGGGCGCAGATACGCAGTATTTT. Translated, it gives CASSYSGVGADTQYF.

This clone was seen a few times. This rearrangement joins TRBV5-1 to TRBJ2-1; the D gene is possibly TRBD1 (6 bases). Germline CDR1 and CDR2: SGHRS and YFSETQ. V gave up 6 bases and J gave up 3 bases, with 13 bases separating them. The CDR3 extends over 14 amino acids. CDR3 DNA sequence: TGCGCCAGCACAACCGGGACAAACTACAATGAGCAGTTCTTC. Its protein is CASTTGTNYNEQFF.

The chain employs TRBV2 and TRBJ2-3; D ambiguous. This CDR3 region has 14 residues. With 11 bases removed from V and 4 bases from J, the gap between germline ends came to 19 bases. The germline V gene has CDR1 SNHLY and CDR2 FYNNEI. CDR3 sequence (DNA): TGTGCCGGGTCCGAAGGTTTATGGTCAGATACGCAGTATTTT. Translation: CAGSEGLWSDTQYF.

The chain employs TRBV7-6 and TRBJ2-1, with 11 bases that match TRBD1. J was trimmed by 7 bases and V by 4 bases; bases with no gene match: 6. This CDR3 has 15 amino acids. Germline assignment: CDR1 SGHVS and CDR2 FNYEAQ. The CDR3 loop reads CASSSGTGGLNEQFF. The CDR3 DNA reads TGTGCCAGCAGCTCCGGGACAGGGGGGTTGAATGAGCAGTTCTTC.

This clone was observed a handful of times. The CDR3: CASSSQGGHYGYTF. CDR3 DNA sequence: TGTGCCAGCAGTTCCCAGGGGGGTCACTATGGCTACACCTTC. The rearrangement uses TRBV6-5 and TRBJ1-2; TRBD1 aligns across 7 bases. V lost 4 bases and J lost 3; bases outside the gene matches: 5. This CDR3 has 14 amino acids. The germline gives CDR1 MNHEY, CDR2 SVGAGI.

The rearrangement links TRBV4-2 to TRBJ1-4; TRBD1 is a possible D gene (5 bases). The germline V gene encodes CDR1 LGHNA and CDR2 YNFKEQ. The V end was cut by 4 bases, the J end by 0 bases, with 9 bases between. This CDR3 contains 15 residues. The chain's CDR3 is CASSLGTATNEKLFF. In DNA form, the CDR3 reads TGTGCCAGCAGCCTCGGGACGGCAACTAATGAAAAACTGTTTTTT.

The chain is built from TRBV5-4 and TRBJ2-2; 7 bases map to TRBD2. The V gene end was trimmed by 4 bases and the J gene end by 7 bases; junction bases not matched to a gene: 13. The germline V gene has CDR1 SGHNT and CDR2 YYREEE (reference sequence). The CDR3 extends over 16 amino acids. The CDR3 here is CASSQISGGRVGELFF. The CDR3 DNA follows: TGTGCCAGCAGCCAGATCAGCGGAGGGAGGGTCGGGGAGCTGTTTTTT.

The CDR3 spells CASSFGQGSEQYV. The CDR3 DNA reads as TGCGCCAGCAGCTTCGGACAGGGGAGCGAGCAGTACGTC. This chain links TRBV4-1 with TRBJ2-7, with 9 bases that match TRBD1. Germline V gene lookup returns CDR1 MGHRA and CDR2 YSYEKL. This CDR3 comprises 13 residues. V was pared by 5 bases and J by 6 bases, with 5 bases of the junction left unmatched.

The chain carries TRBV7-9 and TRBJ1-4, with D possibly matching TRBD1 (6 bases). CDR1 and CDR2 (germline): SEHNR, FQNEAQ (reference sequence). There are 14 residues in the CDR3. The V and J ends lost 4 bases and 7 bases respectively, with 13 bases between them. The CDR3 protein is CASSSLGAREKLFF. Here the CDR3 DNA reads TGTGCCAGCAGCTCGTTGGGGGCGCGTGAAAAACTGTTTTTT.

The chain has TRBV4-1 and TRBJ1-2; possibly TRBD1 for D (6 bases). The CDR3 extends over 13 amino acids. With 4 bases removed from V and 6 bases from J, the gap between germline ends came to 12 bases. In germline, CDR1 is MGHRA, CDR2 YSYEKL. The DNA for the CDR3 is TGCGCCAGCAGCCCCCTAGGGGGGAATGGCTACACCTTC. Protein product: CASSPLGGNGYTF.

The table lists this clone with a few counts. The genes are TRBV30 and TRBJ2-1; D is unclear. The V gene's germline CDR1 is GTSNPN and CDR2 SVGIG (reference sequence). The V and J ends lost 2 bases and 6 bases respectively, with 8 bases between them. CDR3 size: 12 residues. This CDR3 reads CAWSRVGNEQFF. The CDR3 coding sequence is TGTGCCTGGAGTCGGGTGGGCAATGAGCAGTTCTTC.

The V call is TRBV30, the J call TRBJ2-3; 11 bases are shared with TRBD2. The CDR3 totals 20 residues. The trim removed 1 base at V and 2 bases at J, leaving 17 bases unmatched. The V gene's germline CDR1 is GTSNPN and CDR2 SVGIG (reference sequence). DNA for the CDR3: TGTGCCTGGAGTGCTAGTCAAATAGCGGGGGGGAACCCCATCACAGATACGCAGTATTTT. It encodes CAWSASQIAGGNPITDTQYF.

The chain employs TRBV7-8 and TRBJ2-5, with D maybe TRBD2 (5 bases). This CDR3 comprises 16 residues. V was shortened by 2 bases and J by 5 bases, with 18 bases between the two germline ends. The germline CDR1 and CDR2 sequences are SGHVS and FQNEAQ. The CDR3 is CASSLSAGAVVETQYF. In nucleotides, the CDR3 is TGTGCCAGCAGCTTATCCGCGGGCGCGGTCGTTGAGACCCAGTACTTC.

In its sample, this clone was seen once. V is TRBV4-1 and J is TRBJ1-3; D is undetermined. The CDR3 contains 15 residues. In germline, CDR1 is MGHRA, CDR2 YSYEKL. Trimming took 4 bases from V and 0 from J, leaving 10 bases between them. This CDR3 reads CASSLSGFSGNTIYF. As DNA, the CDR3 is TGCGCCAGCAGCCTCAGTGGATTCTCTGGAAACACCATATATTTT.

V and J are TRBV4-1 and TRBJ2-6; D possibly corresponds to TRBD1 (5 bases). The CDR3 covers 16 residues. Germline V gene data show CDR1 as MGHRA and CDR2 as YSYEKL. Deletions cut 4 bases from V and 2 bases from J, with 12 bases between. Here the CDR3 DNA reads TGCGCCAGCAGCCTTACTCCACAGGCTGGGGCCAACGTCCTGACTTTC. Protein sequence: CASSLTPQAGANVLTF.